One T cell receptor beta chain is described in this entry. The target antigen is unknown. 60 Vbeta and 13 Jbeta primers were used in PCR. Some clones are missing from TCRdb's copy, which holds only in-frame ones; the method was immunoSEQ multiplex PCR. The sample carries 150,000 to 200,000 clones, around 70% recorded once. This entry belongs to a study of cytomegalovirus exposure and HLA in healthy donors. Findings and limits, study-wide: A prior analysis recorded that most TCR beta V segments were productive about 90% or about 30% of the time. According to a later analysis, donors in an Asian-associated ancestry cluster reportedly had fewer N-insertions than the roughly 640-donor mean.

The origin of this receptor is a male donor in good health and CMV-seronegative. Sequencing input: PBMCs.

The CDR3 loop is CASSLGGTGANVLTF. The CDR3 DNA reads TGTGCCAGCAGTTTGGGAGGGACCGGGGCCAACGTCCTGACTTTC. V is TRBV28 and J is TRBJ2-6; 7 bases are shared with TRBD2. CDR1 and CDR2 from the germline V gene are MDHEN and SYDVKM. After removal of 3 bases from V and 4 bases from J, the junction contained 3 bases not matched to a gene. The CDR3 extends over 15 amino acids.